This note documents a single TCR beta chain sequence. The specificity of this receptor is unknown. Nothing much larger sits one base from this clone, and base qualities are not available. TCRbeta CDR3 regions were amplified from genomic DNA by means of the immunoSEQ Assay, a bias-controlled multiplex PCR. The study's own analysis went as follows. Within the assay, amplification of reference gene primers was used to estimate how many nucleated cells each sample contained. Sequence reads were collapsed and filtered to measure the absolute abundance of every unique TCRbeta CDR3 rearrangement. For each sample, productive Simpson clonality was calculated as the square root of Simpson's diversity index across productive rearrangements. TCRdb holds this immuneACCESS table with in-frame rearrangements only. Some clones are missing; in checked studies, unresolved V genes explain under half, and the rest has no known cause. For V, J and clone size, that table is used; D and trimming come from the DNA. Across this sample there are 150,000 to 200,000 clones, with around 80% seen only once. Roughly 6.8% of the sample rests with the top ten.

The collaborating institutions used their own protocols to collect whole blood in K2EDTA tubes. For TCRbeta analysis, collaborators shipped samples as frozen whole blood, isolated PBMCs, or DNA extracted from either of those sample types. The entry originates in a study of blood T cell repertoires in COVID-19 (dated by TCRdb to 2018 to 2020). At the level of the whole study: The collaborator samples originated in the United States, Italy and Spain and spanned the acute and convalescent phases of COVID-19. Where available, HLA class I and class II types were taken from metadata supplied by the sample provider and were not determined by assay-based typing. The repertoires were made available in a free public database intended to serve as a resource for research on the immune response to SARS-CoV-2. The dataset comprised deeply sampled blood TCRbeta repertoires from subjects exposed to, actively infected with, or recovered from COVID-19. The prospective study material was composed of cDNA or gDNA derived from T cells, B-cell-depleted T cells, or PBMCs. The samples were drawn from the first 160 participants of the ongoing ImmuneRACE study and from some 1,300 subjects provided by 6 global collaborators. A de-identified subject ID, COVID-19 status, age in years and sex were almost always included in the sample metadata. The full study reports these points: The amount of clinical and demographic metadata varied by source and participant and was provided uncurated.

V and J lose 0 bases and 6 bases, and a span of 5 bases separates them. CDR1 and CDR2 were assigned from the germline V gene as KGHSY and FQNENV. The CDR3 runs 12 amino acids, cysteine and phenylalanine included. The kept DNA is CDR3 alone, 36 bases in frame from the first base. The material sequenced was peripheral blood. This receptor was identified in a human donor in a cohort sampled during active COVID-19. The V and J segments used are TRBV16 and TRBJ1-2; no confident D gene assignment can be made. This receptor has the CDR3 CASSQSQDGYTF. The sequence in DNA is TGTGCCAGCAGCCAATCTCAGGATGGCTACACCTTC.